The 23 T cell receptor beta chains below all came from one sample that was sequenced in a study of CD8 T cells in ankylosing spondylitis. Overall study results and limits: Seemingly characteristic of ankylosing spondylitis blood was a TCR beta motif consisting of several highly homologous variants.

No antigen has been assigned to these receptors. MiXCR, run by TCRdb on the 5' RACE reads, gives a single entry per CDR3 protein. The sample lists about 420,000 distinct CDR3 sequences, around 22% seen once, with about 15% in the top ten. The sequenced material came from blood, either unsorted or a sorted T cell fraction (not recorded which). Source of these receptors: a male donor with ankylosing spondylitis.

V and J are TRBV29-1 and TRBJ1-1; D not resolved. V lost 6 bases and J lost 4, with 18 bases in between. Germline CDR1 SQVTM, CDR2 ANQGSEA. The CDR3 spans 14 residues. The CDR3 bases are TGCAGCGTCAATCACTTGGATGTCGGCACTGAAGCTTTCTTT. Translating it yields CSVNHLDVGTEAFF.

This clonotype was seen repeatedly, ten times or more. The rearrangement uses TRBV29-1 and TRBJ2-1; the D call may be TRBD1 or TRBD2 (5 bases each). In germline, CDR1 is SQVTM, CDR2 ANQGSEA. The CDR3 covers 12 residues. V was trimmed by 7 bases and J by 9 bases, leaving 16 bases between them. The CDR3, as DNA: TGCAGCGAAGGGGCGGGCTTTGGTGAGCAGTTCTTC. Translation gives CSEGAGFGEQFF.

This clonotype has a handful of counts. The chain recombines TRBV2 with TRBJ2-1; D possibly matches TRBD1 or TRBD2 (5 bases each). Trimming removed 1 base from V and 6 bases from J, with 13 bases in between. Germline CDR1 is SNHLY and CDR2 is FYNNEI. The CDR3 consists of 15 residues. CDR3 amino acids: CASSEDEGRLNEQFF. CDR3 DNA: TGTGCCAGCAGTGAAGACGAGGGACGCCTCAATGAGCAGTTCTTC. Full variable domain (rest looked up from reference TRBV2 and TRBJ2-1): EPEVTQTPSHQVTQMGQEVILRCVPISNHLYFYWYRQILGQKVEFLVSFYNNEISEKSEIFDDQFSVERPDGSNFTLKIRSTKLEDSAMYFCASSEDEGRLNEQFFGPGTRLTVL.

This sequence joins TRBV11-2 and TRBJ1-5; D ambiguous. The CDR3 loop spans 14 amino acids. CDR1 is SGHAT, CDR2 FQNNGV, per germline. V was cut by 1 base and J by 7 bases, with 11 bases left in between. The CDR3 is CASSLAGRSQPQHF. For the CDR3, the DNA is TGTGCCAGCAGCTTAGCTGGGCGCAGCCAGCCCCAGCATTTT.

This rearrangement joins TRBV20-1 to TRBJ2-5; tentatively, D is TRBD2 (6 bases). Trimming cost V 1 base and J 5 bases, with 20 bases left between them. The CDR3 sequence is 16 residues long. The germline CDR1 and CDR2 sequences are DFQATT and SNEGSKA (reference sequence). Here the CDR3 reads CSARVLMLASGETQYF. DNA of the CDR3: TGCAGTGCTAGAGTCCTTATGCTAGCGTCAGGGGAGACCCAGTACTTC.

This clonotype was recorded many times. The rearrangement links TRBV5-1 to TRBJ2-3; a possible D gene is TRBD2 (5 bases). The CDR3 loop spans 14 amino acids. V was clipped by 1 base and J by 7 bases, with 13 bases between them. CDR1 and CDR2 (germline): SGHRS, YFSETQ. The CDR3 loop is CASSLSGGVYTQYF. CDR3 bases: TGCGCCAGCAGCTTGTCAGGAGGTGTCTATACGCAGTATTTT. Full variable domain (rest looked up from reference TRBV5-1 and TRBJ2-3): KAGVTQTPRYLIKTRGQQVTLSCSPISGHRSVSWYQQTPGQGLQFLFEYFSETQRNKGNFPGRFSGRQFSNSRSEMNVSTLELGDSALYLCASSLSGGVYTQYFGPGTRLTVL.

J is TRBJ2-7 and V is TRBV7-9, with TRBD1 identical over 10 bases. This CDR3 spans 15 amino acids. Germline CDR1 is SEHNR and CDR2 is FQNEAQ (reference sequence). V lost 4 bases and J lost 4; bases outside the gene matches: 7. CDR3: CASSSGTGVQYEQYF. The CDR3 DNA is TGTGCCAGCAGCTCCGGGACAGGGGTTCAGTACGAGCAGTACTTC.

V usage is TRBV2 and J usage is TRBJ2-7, with TRBD1 matching 9 bases. V shed 8 bases and J 5 bases; nucleotides not matched to a gene: 7. The CDR3 extends over 13 amino acids. The germline CDR1 and CDR2 sequences are SNHLY and FYNNEI. The CDR3 region is CASLRDRANEQYF. CDR3 nucleotide sequence: TGTGCCAGCTTACGGGACAGGGCTAACGAGCAGTACTTC.

This clonotype was seen a few times. The genes are TRBV12-3 or TRBV12-4 and TRBJ2-7; 9 nucleotides match TRBD2. The CDR3 totals 14 residues. Trimming took 7 bases from V and 0 from J; bases not matched to a gene: 4. DNA for the CDR3: TGTGCCAGCACTAAAGCGGGAGGCTCCTACGAGCAGTACTTC. This codes for CASTKAGGSYEQYF.

This clonotype was counted at least ten times. This sequence joins TRBV20-1 and TRBJ1-1, with unresolved D. Per the germline V gene, CDR1 is DFQATT and CDR2 is SNEGSKA (reference sequence). The V gene lost 0 bases and the J gene lost 5 bases, with 13 bases spanning the gap. This CDR3 spans 14 amino acids. CDR3 amino acids: CSARDLGDGTEAFF. The CDR3 nucleotides are TGCAGTGCTAGAGATCTTGGGGATGGAACTGAAGCTTTCTTT.

V and J are TRBV20-1 and TRBJ1-1, with D unclear. This CDR3 is built from 12 residues. Trimming left V 6 bases short and J 4 bases short, with 12 bases between. Germline V gene data show CDR1 as DFQATT and CDR2 as SNEGSKA (reference sequence). Written as DNA, the CDR3 is TGCAGTGCCCAGAAGGGTGGCACTGAAGCTTTCTTT. Translation: CSAQKGGTEAFF.

This clonotype was picked up a small number of times. The gene calls are TRBV3-1 and TRBJ2-2, with 11 positions matching TRBD2. The CDR3 consists of 16 residues. Germline V gene data show CDR1 as LGHDT and CDR2 as YNNKEL (reference sequence). J gave up 0 bases and V 6 bases, and 3 bases lay outside the gene matches. In DNA form, the CDR3 reads TGTGCCAGCAGACTACTAGCGGGAGCGAACACCGGGGAGCTGTTTTTT. Protein sequence: CASRLLAGANTGELFF.

The J gene is TRBJ2-1, the V gene TRBV27, with TRBD2 matching 13 bases. CDR1 is MNHEY and CDR2 is SMNVEV in the germline V gene (reference sequence). V lost 3 bases to trimming and J lost 7 bases; unmatched junction nucleotides: 6. This CDR3 has 16 amino acids. The CDR3 bases are TGTGCCAGCAGTTTGTCGGGACTAGCGGGATGGAATGAGCAGTTCTTC. It yields the protein CASSLSGLAGWNEQFF.

The chain couples TRBV28 to TRBJ2-1; 12 bases agree with TRBD2. Unmatched junction bases numbered 8, after V lost 6 bases and J lost 5 bases. The CDR3 is 16 residues long. CDR1 and CDR2 (germline): MDHEN, SYDVKM. The CDR3 nucleotides read TGTGCCAGCAGAAGTCTAGCGGGAGGGCTGAACAATGAGCAGTTCTTC. Its protein is CASRSLAGGLNNEQFF.

The chain joins TRBV7-2 to TRBJ1-2, with D possibly matching TRBD1 (6 bases). With 5 bases removed from V and 4 bases from J, the gap between germline ends came to 17 bases. Per the germline V gene, CDR1 is SGHTA and CDR2 is FQGNSA. CDR3 length: 15 amino acids. The DNA for the CDR3 is TGTGCCAGCAGCCGGGGGGACAACCGTGGCTATGGCTACACCTTC. Amino acid sequence: CASSRGDNRGYGYTF.

This clonotype was found a few times. The rearrangement joins TRBV9 to TRBJ1-4; D uncertain. Germline-derived CDR1 and CDR2 are SGDLS and YYNGEE. V was clipped by 4 bases and J by 8 bases, with 27 bases between them. This CDR3 has 18 amino acids. CDR3 in DNA: TGTGCCAGCAGCCCTTCGCGCTCGAACGGAGGTATAGAGGAAAAACTGTTTTTT. The encoded protein is CASSPSRSNGGIEEKLFF.

To note about this clonotype: At one end, the junction sequence differs from germline, possibly due to a read error. The chain couples TRBV29-1 to TRBJ2-7; no firm D call. The CDR3 extends over 14 amino acids. The V gene's germline CDR1 is SQVTM and CDR2 ANQGSEA. The CDR3 spells CSVEYPVGSDEQYF. The CDR3 DNA is TGCAGCGTTGAATACCCCGTCGGCTCCGACGAGCAGTACTTC.

In this sample, this clonotype turned up a few times. The genes are TRBV11-3 and TRBJ2-1; 8 nucleotides agree with TRBD2. CDR1 and CDR2 from the germline V gene are SGHNT and YENEEA. The CDR3 spans 15 residues. J lost 9 bases, V lost 3 bases, and 10 bases had no gene match. CDR3 bases: TGTGCCAGCAGCTTGAGAGCGGGAGAGAGCACTGAGCAGTTCTTC. Translation: CASSLRAGESTEQFF. The variable domain in full, completed from reference TRBV11-3 and TRBJ2-1, reads EAGVVQSPRYKIIEKKQPVAFWCNPISGHNTLYWYLQNLGQGPELLIRYENEEAVDDSQLPKDRFSAERLKGVDSTLKIQPAELGDSAVYLCASSLRAGESTEQFFGPGTRLTVL.

This rearrangement joins TRBV10-3 to TRBJ2-5; D is unclear. This CDR3 is 15 amino acids long. V was clipped by 6 bases and J by 1 base, with 15 bases between them. In germline, CDR1 is ENHRY, CDR2 SYGVKD. The CDR3 reads CAISARPVGQETQYF. In nucleotides, the CDR3 is TGTGCCATCAGCGCGCGTCCGGTGGGCCAAGAGACCCAGTACTTC.

The rearrangement uses TRBV11-2 and TRBJ2-6, with D possibly being TRBD2 (7 bases). Trimming left V 4 bases short and J 4 bases short, with 20 bases between. The CDR3 is 18 residues long. Germline loops: CDR1 SGHAT, CDR2 FQNNGV. CDR3 nucleotides: TGTGCCAGCAGCTGGCGTGGGGGGGGCGCTTCGGGGGCCAACGTCCTGACTTTC. This translates into CASSWRGGGASGANVLTF.

The rearrangement joins TRBV28 to TRBJ1-3, with 9 bases that match TRBD1. Trimming at V came to 6 bases and at J to 5 bases, leaving 20 bases not matched to a gene. The CDR3 is 19 amino acids. Germline assignment: CDR1 MDHEN and CDR2 SYDVKM. CDR3 coding DNA: TGTGCCAGCAGCATTACGGGATTGGGGCCGGGACAGGGAAGAAACACCATATATTTT. This encodes CASSITGLGPGQGRNTIYF.

This rearrangement joins TRBV7-3 to TRBJ2-1; the match to TRBD1 covers 9 bases. The junction had 4 bases not matched to a gene; V was cut back by 5 bases and J by 2 bases. This CDR3 contains 15 residues. Germline V gene sequence: CDR1 SGHTA, CDR2 FQGTGA. The CDR3 loop is CASSQRQGAYNEQFF. The CDR3 DNA reads as TGTGCCAGCAGCCAACGACAGGGGGCCTACAATGAGCAGTTCTTC.

This chain uses TRBV11-3 with TRBJ2-1; no definite D call. V lost 1 base, J lost 0 bases, and 13 bases lay in between. CDR1 and CDR2 (germline): SGHNT, YENEEA. This CDR3 is 17 amino acids long. As DNA, the CDR3 is TGTGCCAGCAGCTTAGGGCGGCACCTGTCCTCCTACAATGAGCAGTTCTTC. It specifies CASSLGRHLSSYNEQFF.